Listed here are 9 T cell receptor beta chains from one sample, sequenced in a study of post-analysis software for immune sequencing data. The study, taken as a whole, reports: The study found TRBV5-6, TRBV5-1 and TRBV20-1 among roughly 5 TRBV segments more frequent in patients than controls.

These receptors have no known antigen. The TCR beta cDNA libraries contained unique molecular identifiers. Using its own MiXCR run on the PCR reads, TCRdb lists one record per CDR3 protein. The data hold approximately 660,000 distinct CDR3 sequences, with roughly three fifths observed a single time. Sequencing used blood. Receptor source: a girl under 10 years old with multiple sclerosis.

V usage is TRBV27 and J usage is TRBJ1-1; a weak D match, TRBD1 (5 bases). CDR1 is MNHEY and CDR2 is SMNVEV in the germline V gene (reference sequence). This CDR3 region has 15 residues. V lost 6 bases, J lost 1 base, and 15 bases lay in between. The CDR3 sequence is CASRTLTTGNTEAFF. The CDR3 DNA follows: TGTGCCAGCAGAACCCTTACTACAGGGAACACTGAAGCTTTCTTT.

CDR3 region: CAISEPGENSYEQYF. The CDR3 region has the DNA TGTGCCATCAGTGAGCCCGGCGAAAACTCCTACGAGCAGTACTTC. The V and J genes are TRBV10-3 and TRBJ2-4; D is unclear. The J call may be mistaken, given a closer DNA end match to TRBJ2-7. The CDR3 spans 15 residues. CDR1 is ENHRY and CDR2 is SYGVKD in the germline V gene.

V gene TRBV20-1 combines with J gene TRBJ2-3; 10 bases align to TRBD2. Germline loops: CDR1 DFQATT, CDR2 SNEGSKA (reference sequence). V was clipped by 5 bases and J by 5 bases; unmatched bases: 10. This CDR3 spans 15 amino acids. The CDR3 nucleotides are TGCAGTGCTCAAACTCTAGCGGGGGTCGTAGATACGCAGTATTTT. It is translated as CSAQTLAGVVDTQYF.

This chain links TRBV7-2 with TRBJ2-3; 7 nucleotides match TRBD2. Trimming removed 4 bases from V and 2 bases from J; junction bases left unmatched: 6. CDR1 and CDR2 (germline): SGHTA, FQGNSA. The CDR3 sequence is 15 residues long. The CDR3 spells CASSYSRGVTDTQYF. The CDR3 DNA reads as TGTGCCAGCAGCTATAGCCGGGGGGTCACAGATACGCAGTATTTT.

The table lists this clonotype with a few counts. The chain combines TRBV9 with TRBJ2-7, with D perhaps TRBD2 (6 bases). Germline V gene lookup returns CDR1 SGDLS and CDR2 YYNGEE. The CDR3 is 15 residues long. Trimming left V 0 bases short and J 3 bases short, with 13 bases between. CDR3 DNA sequence: TGTGCCAGCAGCGTAGCCCTGGGACTGATCTACGAGCAGTACTTC. It encodes CASSVALGLIYEQYF.

As to this clonotype: At one boundary the junction diverges from the germline segment, which might be a read error. The V call is TRBV6-1, the J call TRBJ2-4; no reliable D call. The CDR3 extends over 12 amino acids. Germline V gene data show CDR1 as MNHNS and CDR2 as SASEGT. CDR3 sequence: CVSSVGKNIQYF. The CDR3 DNA follows: TGTGTCAGCAGTGTTGGCAAAAACATTCAGTACTTC.

This chain joins TRBV7-8 and TRBJ2-3; no firm D call. The CDR3 length is 12 residues. V was cut by 4 bases and J by 10 bases, with 12 bases left in between. Germline CDR1 and CDR2: SGHVS and FQNEAQ. CDR3 nucleotides: TGTGCCAGCAGCTCAAGGGCCCTTTCGCAGTATTTT. Protein sequence: CASSSRALSQYF.

The chain is built from TRBV6-6 and TRBJ1-2, with D tentatively TRBD1 (5 bases). With 6 bases removed from V and 7 bases from J, the gap between germline ends came to 15 bases. Germline CDR1 MNHNY, CDR2 SVGAGI (reference sequence). The CDR3 covers 13 residues. CDR3 loop: CASSLQVGGGYTF. The CDR3 nucleotides read TGTGCCAGCAGCTTACAGGTTGGCGGTGGCTACACCTTC.

This clonotype has a handful of counts. V is TRBV30 and J is TRBJ2-3, with D hard to call. The germline V gene has CDR1 GTSNPN and CDR2 SVGIG (reference sequence). The germline V and J ends were trimmed by 2 bases and 0 bases, with 15 bases remaining between them. This CDR3 comprises 16 residues. This CDR3 reads CAWSSKPPVSTDTQYF. The CDR3 DNA reads as TGTGCCTGGAGTTCAAAGCCCCCCGTTAGCACAGATACGCAGTATTTT. Looking up the rest from reference TRBV30 and TRBJ2-3 gives the full variable domain: SQTIHQWPATLVQPVGSPLSLECTVEGTSNPNLYWYRQAAGRGLQLLFYSVGIGQISSEVPQNLSASRPQDRQFILSSKKLLLSDSGFYLCAWSSKPPVSTDTQYFGPGTRLTVL.